The next 27 T cell receptor beta chains were all read from a single sample in a study of cytomegalovirus exposure and HLA in healthy donors (dated by TCRdb to the late 2010s). Library preparation used the immunoSEQ multiplex PCR assay. A mixture of 60 forward primers for TCR Vbeta segments and 13 reverse primers for TCR Jbeta segments was used in the multiplex PCR. TCRdb re-hosts the immuneACCESS table, in-frame sequences only. Its copies lack some clones; in the studies checked, an unresolved V gene accounts for under half of them, and the cause for the rest is not known. For this sample there are some 190,000 clones; 81% appear just once. More than 3% of the sample belongs to the ten largest clones. The sequenced material came from PBMCs. The receptor set was obtained from a man between 40 and 49 years old in good health and CMV-seropositive.

The V call is TRBV7-9, the J call TRBJ1-1; possibly TRBD1 for D (5 bases). Germline loops: CDR1 SEHNR, CDR2 FQNEAQ (reference sequence). V lost 5 bases and J lost 5, with 18 bases in between. The CDR3 consists of 15 residues. CDR3 region: CASSLGGRGETEAFF. CDR3 bases: TGTGCCAGCAGCCTCGGGGGGAGGGGAGAGACTGAAGCTTTCTTT.

The V call is TRBV5-6, the J call TRBJ1-1; D is unresolved. Per germline, CDR1 SGHDT and CDR2 YYEEEE. The V gene lost 2 bases and the J gene lost 6 bases, with 11 bases spanning the gap. CDR3 size: 13 residues. The CDR3 bases are TGTGCCAGCAGCTTTCAGATTGTCGCTGAAGCTTTCTTT. This sequence encodes CASSFQIVAEAFF. The full variable domain, rest sourced from reference TRBV5-6 and TRBJ1-1, is DAGVTQSPTHLIKTRGQQVTLRCSPKSGHDTVSWYQQALGQGPQFIFQYYEEEERQRGNFPDRFSGHQFPNYSSELNVNALLLGDSALYLCASSFQIVAEAFFGQGTRLTVV.

V is TRBV6-1 and J is TRBJ2-7, with 7 bases fitting TRBD1. Per the germline V gene, CDR1 is MNHNS and CDR2 is SASEGT. After removal of 7 bases from V and 2 bases from J, the junction contained 5 bases not matched to a gene. The CDR3 loop spans 13 amino acids. CDR3 bases: TGTGCCAGCACACGGGACAGCGCCTACGAGCAGTACTTC. Translation gives CASTRDSAYEQYF.

Only one count was recorded for this clone. J is TRBJ2-7 and V is TRBV7-8; the match to TRBD1 covers 9 bases. CDR3 size: 16 residues. J lost 2 bases, V lost 0 bases, and 5 bases had no gene match. Germline CDR1 SGHVS, CDR2 FQNEAQ. The CDR3 region has the DNA TGTGCCAGCAGCTTAGCAGGGACAGGGCGAACCTACGAGCAGTACTTC. The encoded protein is CASSLAGTGRTYEQYF.

The chain combines TRBV11-2 with TRBJ2-1; 8 bases agree with TRBD2. Germline lookup yields CDR1 SGHAT and CDR2 FQNNGV. The CDR3 totals 15 residues. Unmatched junction bases numbered 3, after V lost 5 bases and J lost 0 bases. Here the CDR3 reads CASSNLAGSYNEQFF. In DNA form, the CDR3 reads TGTGCCAGCAGCAACCTAGCGGGCTCCTACAATGAGCAGTTCTTC. Looking up the rest from reference TRBV11-2 and TRBJ2-1 gives the full variable domain: EAGVAQSPRYKIIEKRQSVAFWCNPISGHATLYWYQQILGQGPKLLIQFQNNGVVDDSQLPKDRFSAERLKGVDSTLKIQPAKLEDSAVYLCASSNLAGSYNEQFFGPGTRLTVL.

The chain joins TRBV14 to TRBJ2-3; 7 nucleotides match TRBD2. The length of the CDR3 is 13 residues. The germline gives CDR1 SGHDN, CDR2 FVKESK. The junction had 4 bases not matched to a gene; V was cut back by 3 bases and J by 7 bases. CDR3 coding DNA: TGTGCCAGCAGCCACAAAGCGGGAAATACGCAGTATTTT. This codes for CASSHKAGNTQYF.

The chain combines TRBV11-3 with TRBJ1-1; 7 bases map to TRBD1. The V and J ends lost 3 bases and 3 bases, in that order; junction bases with no gene match: 4. The CDR3 loop spans 14 amino acids. Germline CDR1 reads SGHNT; CDR2 reads YENEEA. The CDR3, as DNA: TGTGCCAGCAGCTTCAGGGGGTCAGACACTGAAGCTTTCTTT. It specifies CASSFRGSDTEAFF.

The genes are TRBV11-2 and TRBJ2-5; D perhaps matches TRBD1 (6 bases). Germline CDR1 and CDR2: SGHAT and FQNNGV. Trimming removed 2 bases from V and 5 bases from J, with 9 bases in between. The CDR3 is made up of 13 amino acids. The DNA for the CDR3 is TGTGCCAGCAGCTTAACAGGGTTCGAGACCCAGTACTTC. Protein sequence: CASSLTGFETQYF.

V gene TRBV6-6 combines with J gene TRBJ2-5; D gene ambiguous. Germline V lookup: CDR1 MNHNY, CDR2 SVGAGI (reference sequence). V lost 5 bases and J 0 bases, leaving 7 bases between the germline ends. This CDR3 is built from 13 residues. The CDR3 here is CASSNSNQETQYF. DNA for the CDR3: TGTGCCAGCAGTAATAGTAACCAAGAGACCCAGTACTTC.

The genes are TRBV29-1 and TRBJ2-1; TRBD2 agrees at 8 bases. The CDR3 spans 12 residues. Germline CDR1 reads SQVTM; CDR2 reads ANQGSEA. With 4 bases clipped from V and 8 bases from J, the junction kept 4 bases outside the gene matches. The CDR3 sequence is CSVAGGRDEQFF. CDR3 coding DNA: TGCAGCGTTGCGGGGGGGAGGGATGAGCAGTTCTTC.

This clone showed up just a few times. CDR3 residues: CAIKRSYGYTF. The CDR3 nucleotides are TGTGCCATCAAGCGGAGCTATGGCTACACCTTC. This chain connects TRBV2 to TRBJ1-2, with no clear D. The germline CDR1 and CDR2 sequences are SNHLY and FYNNEI. This CDR3 spans 11 amino acids. V was shortened by 10 bases and J by 4 bases, with 10 bases between the two germline ends.

J is TRBJ2-3 and V is TRBV6-5; D is ambiguous. Trimming stripped 9 bases from V and 1 base from J, with 14 bases between. The CDR3 is 14 residues long. Per the germline V gene, CDR1 is MNHEY and CDR2 is SVGAGI. CDR3 in amino acids: CASGAVWGTDTQYF. CDR3 DNA: TGTGCCAGTGGCGCGGTTTGGGGCACAGATACGCAGTATTTT.

This chain uses TRBV2 with TRBJ2-2; the D gene is possibly TRBD2 (5 bases). The CDR3 extends over 19 amino acids. The ends were cut back, 4 bases at V and 6 bases at J, with 27 bases in the middle. Germline V gene sequence: CDR1 SNHLY, CDR2 FYNNEI. The DNA for the CDR3 is TGTGCCAGCAGTGGAGGATCCCTCGGAGGCTTTATTTCGGCCGGGGAGCTGTTTTTT. Amino acids: CASSGGSLGGFISAGELFF.

As for this clone: Its ends do not fully match the called genes, so a read error is possible. The same CDR3 also results from other DNA sequences found in this sample. The chain combines TRBV9 with TRBJ2-7; D is unclear. The CDR3 loop spans 12 amino acids. Germline V gives CDR1 SGDLS, CDR2 YYNGEE. CDR3 protein: CASSQDSYEQYF. Written as DNA, the CDR3 is TGCGCCAGCAGCCAGGACTCCTACGAGCAGTACTTC.

V is TRBV6-5 and J is TRBJ1-5, with 10 bases matching TRBD1. The CDR3 is 15 residues long. Germline values: CDR1 MNHEY, CDR2 SVGAGI. Trimming took 5 bases from V and 7 from J; bases not matched to a gene: 8. For the CDR3, the DNA is TGTGCCAGCAGTAGGGACAGGGGATTGCCCCAGCCCCAGCATTTT. Its translation: CASSRDRGLPQPQHF.

This chain connects TRBV6-5 to TRBJ2-7; a possible D gene is TRBD1 (6 bases). Germline lookup yields CDR1 MNHEY and CDR2 SVGAGI. The CDR3 sequence is 15 residues long. V was clipped by 5 bases and J by 2 bases, with 16 bases between them. CDR3 sequence reads: CASSLTGIPAYEQYF. The CDR3 DNA follows: TGTGCCAGCAGTCTCACAGGGATCCCAGCCTACGAGCAGTACTTC.

This rearrangement joins TRBV28 to TRBJ1-1; D unclear. V lost 7 bases and J lost 5, with 8 bases in between. This CDR3 contains 11 residues. CDR1 and CDR2 from the germline V gene are MDHEN and SYDVKM. The CDR3 reads CASITETEAFF. The CDR3 DNA reads TGTGCCAGCATAACTGAGACTGAAGCTTTCTTT.

CDR3 bases: TGCGCCAGCAGCCAAGATCCCACTACTAATGAAAAACTGTTTTTT. Translated, it gives CASSQDPTTNEKLFF. This chain connects TRBV4-1 to TRBJ1-4; D unresolved. Germline CDR1 MGHRA, CDR2 YSYEKL. The CDR3 is made up of 15 amino acids. V was trimmed by 0 bases and J by 2 bases, leaving 7 bases between them.

V usage is TRBV19 and J usage is TRBJ2-5; D remains unclear. The CDR3 loop spans 15 amino acids. Trimming shortened V by 1 base and J by 0 bases, and 9 bases separated the two germline ends. Germline V lookup: CDR1 LNHDA, CDR2 SQIVND (reference sequence). As DNA, the CDR3 is TGTGCCAGTAGTATAGGAGGATCGTACCAAGAGACCCAGTACTTC. The encoded protein is CASSIGGSYQETQYF.

V is TRBV25-1 and J is TRBJ2-2; perhaps TRBD1 as D (5 bases). The germline V gene has CDR1 MGHDK and CDR2 SYGVNS. V was pared by 5 bases and J by 2 bases, with 9 bases between. There are 14 residues in the CDR3. The CDR3 protein is CASSLGLNTGELFF. CDR3 in DNA: TGTGCCAGCAGTTTGGGGCTCAACACCGGGGAGCTGTTTTTT.

The chain combines TRBV5-1 with TRBJ2-5; D is possibly TRBD2 (5 bases). The J call may be in error: the DNA end matches TRBJ2-7 better. The CDR3 runs to 13 residues. Germline values: CDR1 SGHRS, CDR2 YFSETQ. CDR3 residues: CASRRDVWYEQYF. CDR3 bases: TGCGCCAGCCGTCGGGATGTATGGTACGAGCAGTACTTC.

The chain employs TRBV6-6 and TRBJ1-2, with D hard to call. The V and J ends lost 6 bases and 2 bases respectively, with 7 bases between them. In germline, CDR1 is MNHNY, CDR2 SVGAGI (reference sequence). This CDR3 is built from 12 residues. CDR3 protein: CASSPLNYGYTF. The CDR3 DNA follows: TGTGCCAGCAGCCCCCTCAACTATGGCTACACCTTC.

This clone has just a few counts. This sequence joins TRBV5-1 and TRBJ2-7; possible D gene TRBD1, 6 bases. The CDR3 runs to 14 residues. The germline V gene has CDR1 SGHRS and CDR2 YFSETQ. Trimming took 2 bases from V and 3 from J, leaving 12 bases between them. CDR3 loop: CASSFADSFYEQYF. DNA for the CDR3: TGCGCCAGCAGCTTTGCGGACAGTTTCTACGAGCAGTACTTC.

CDR3 sequence (DNA): TGTGCCAGCAGCTCTCATGGGGACAGCGGAAGCTACGAGCAATACTTC. This gives the protein CASSSHGDSGSYEQYF. This sequence joins TRBV4-2 and TRBJ2-5, with 7 bases fitting TRBD1. The CDR3 has 16 residues. The trim removed 5 bases at V and 14 bases at J, leaving 23 bases unmatched. The germline gives CDR1 LGHNA, CDR2 YNFKEQ.

The DNA for the CDR3 is TGTGCCAGCAGGCCAACGGGACAGGGGACCTACGAGCAGTACTTC. Protein: CASRPTGQGTYEQYF. This chain links TRBV6-5 with TRBJ2-7; 10 bases match TRBD1. CDR1 is MNHEY, CDR2 SVGAGI, per germline. The CDR3 length is 15 residues. Losses at the gene ends were 6 bases for V and 2 bases for J; bases not matched to a gene: 7.

The chain couples TRBV11-2 to TRBJ1-2; D is unclear. Germline V lookup: CDR1 SGHAT, CDR2 FQNNGV. The CDR3 runs to 16 residues. V shed 5 bases and J shed 0 bases, with 16 bases lying between them. The CDR3 here is CASSPLGVSANYGYTF. The CDR3 DNA reads as TGTGCCAGCAGCCCGCTCGGGGTATCGGCTAACTATGGCTACACCTTC.

V usage is TRBV11-2 and J usage is TRBJ2-7; TRBD2 matches 8 bases. This CDR3 is built from 15 residues. With 1 base clipped from V and 7 bases from J, the junction kept 9 bases outside the gene matches. Germline lookup yields CDR1 SGHAT and CDR2 FQNNGV. The CDR3: CASSLAGTSHEEQYF. The CDR3 DNA reads TGTGCCAGCAGCTTAGCCGGGACTAGTCACGAAGAGCAGTACTTC. Drawing the rest from reference TRBV11-2 and TRBJ2-7, the complete variable domain is EAGVAQSPRYKIIEKRQSVAFWCNPISGHATLYWYQQILGQGPKLLIQFQNNGVVDDSQLPKDRFSAERLKGVDSTLKIQPAKLEDSAVYLCASSLAGTSHEEQYFGPGTRLTVT.